This T cell receptor beta chain was obtained from a study of T cells in localized non-small cell lung cancer. Overall study results and limits: The greatest T cell clonality was found in uninvolved adjacent lung (higher than in tumor). Among the top 100 tumor clones, a median around 50 appeared in adjacent lung.

This CDR3 is 17 amino acids long. V lost 3 bases, J lost 1 base, and 6 bases stayed unmatched. The germline gives CDR1 MNHEY, CDR2 SMNVEV (reference sequence). Profiling relied on immunoSEQ multiplex PCR, and the TCRdb table lists in-frame clones only, not all of them. Of tens of thousands of clones listed, just over 90% are singletons. As for this clone: Its antigen is unidentified.

The specimen comprised peripheral blood, sampled before any cancer treatment. This TCR was recovered from a female donor aged 60 or older with stage I lung adenocarcinoma. The chain combines TRBV27 with TRBJ2-1; 10 bases map to TRBD2. CDR3 protein: CASSFMSGGASYNEQFF. CDR3 bases: TGTGCCAGCAGTTTTATGAGCGGGGGGGCGTCCTACAATGAGCAGTTCTTC.